This T cell receptor beta chain originates from a study of T cell responses to AZD1222 COVID-19 vaccine (dated by TCRdb to the early 2020s). Broadly, across the study: TCR sequencing was performed for more than 230 trial participants, of whom approximately 200 were given two doses of AZD1222 and some 26 were given two doses of MenACWY control vaccine. Trial participants were enrolled by age into 18-55, 56-69 and 70-plus year subgroups, with 148, 28 and 57 TCR-sequenced participants respectively.

Turning to this clone: The clone's antigen remains unknown. It has no much larger one-base neighbor in the sample; base qualities were not kept.

The CDR3 regions of human TCRbeta chains were analyzed by immunosequencing. The study's processing was this. Repertoire TCRs were matched against a reference library of SARS-CoV-2-specific TCRs generated with the MIRA antigen-specificity platform. Breadth meant the fraction of unique TCRs that were SARS-CoV-2-associated, whereas depth meant the fraction of total T cells that were SARS-CoV-2-associated. Using the MIRA data, each spike-specific TCR was assigned both to the spike region to which the TCR was reactive and to a CD4 or CD8 class. Log10-transformed breadth and depth values were compared by one-way ANOVA with Sidak's multiple comparisons tests. TCRdb carries this immuneACCESS record with in-frame sequences only. Its versions omit some clonotypes, under half of them owing to an unresolved V gene in the studies checked, with the rest unexplained. Clonal size and the V and J genes are those of that table, whereas D and trimming came from the DNA. The sample profile shows tens of thousands of clones; 65% to 90% of them were found once. Of the sample, about 11% falls within the top ten clones.

Reading the label with the study, this specimen's time point is: about 28 days (+/-7) after the second vaccine dose. AZD1222 recipients with second doses at about 4 weeks or about 12 weeks were pooled, because spike-specific TCR depth and breadth did not differ between schedules. Samples from vaccinated people were obtained from the UK trials COV001 and COV002, which included a single-blind randomized controlled phase 2/3 trial of AZD1222 (ChAdOx1 nCoV-19) in healthy adults. For TCRbeta chain sequencing, PBMC samples were collected from trial participants at day 0 and at day 28 after the second dose. General conclusions and limits of the study: The 56-69-year group was small, and its depth increase did not reach significance, likely because of low power. Reportedly, almost half of the unique spike-specific TCRs recognized epitopes lying outside the regions that are mutated in the B.1.351 and B.1.1.7 variants. CD4 TCRs associated with the vaccine covered the entire spike protein, and the dominant responses were in regions 160-218 and 743-854. After two AZD1222 doses, spike-specific TCR breadth and depth were significantly higher than at day 0 and than in MenACWY recipients. Participants were mostly white British, with more females than males. The authors suggested clonal diversity may have been underestimated. Because no day 14 peak-response samples were available, the repertoires could be characterized only after the peak T cell response. Only a handful of AZD1222 recipients were SARS-CoV-2 seropositive at baseline, limiting conclusions about previously exposed vaccinees.

V and J lose 11 bases and 4 bases, and a span of 17 bases separates them. The CDR3 runs 13 residues from the cysteine to the phenylalanine. Kept here is only the CDR3 DNA, which spans 39 bases and is read in frame from base 1. CDR1 and CDR2, looked up from the germline V gene, are MNHEY and SVGAGI. The source of this sequence is an adult who received the AZD1222 COVID-19 vaccine. The chain is assembled from TRBV6-5 and TRBJ1-2; perhaps TRBD1 is the D gene, with 5 bases matching. The starting material was peripheral blood, obtained 28 days after the second AZD1222 dose. The sequenced DNA: TGTGCCGCCGGAAGGTACGGGGGCTATGGCTACACCTTC. Its protein is CAAGRYGGYGYTF.